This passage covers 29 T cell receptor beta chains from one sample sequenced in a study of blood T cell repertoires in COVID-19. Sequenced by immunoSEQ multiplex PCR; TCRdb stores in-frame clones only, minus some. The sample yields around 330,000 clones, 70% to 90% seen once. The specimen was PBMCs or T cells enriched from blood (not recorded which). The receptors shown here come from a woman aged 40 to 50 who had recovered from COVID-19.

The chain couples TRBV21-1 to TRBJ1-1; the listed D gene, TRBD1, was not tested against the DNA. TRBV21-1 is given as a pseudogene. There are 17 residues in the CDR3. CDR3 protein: CASSPSQGRGTNTEAFF. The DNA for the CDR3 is TGTGCCAGCAGTCCATCACAGGGTCGGGGCACGAACACTGAAGCTTTCTTT.

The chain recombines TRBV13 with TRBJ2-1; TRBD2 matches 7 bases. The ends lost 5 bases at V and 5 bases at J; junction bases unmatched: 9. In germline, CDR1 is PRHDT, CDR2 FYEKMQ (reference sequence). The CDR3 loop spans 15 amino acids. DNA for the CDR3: TGTGCCAGCAGCCTAAGACTAGCCCAGGACAATGAGCAGTTCTTC. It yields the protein CASSLRLAQDNEQFF. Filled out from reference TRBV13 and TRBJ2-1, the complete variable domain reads AAGVIQSPRHLIKEKRETATLKCYPIPRHDTVYWYQQGPGQDPQFLISFYEKMQSDKGSIPDRFSAQQFSDYHSELNMSSLELGDSALYFCASSLRLAQDNEQFFGPGTRLTVL.

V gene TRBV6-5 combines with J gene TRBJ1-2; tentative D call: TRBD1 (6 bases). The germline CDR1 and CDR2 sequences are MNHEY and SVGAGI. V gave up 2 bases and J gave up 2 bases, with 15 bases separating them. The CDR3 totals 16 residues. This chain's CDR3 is CASSYDPGALNYGYTF. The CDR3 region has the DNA TGTGCCAGCAGTTACGACCCAGGGGCCTTAAACTATGGCTACACCTTC.

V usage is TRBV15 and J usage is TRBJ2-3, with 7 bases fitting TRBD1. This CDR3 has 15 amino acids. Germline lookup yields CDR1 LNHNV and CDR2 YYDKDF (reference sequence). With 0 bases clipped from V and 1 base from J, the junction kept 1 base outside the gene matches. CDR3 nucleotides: TGTGCCACCAGCAGAGAAGGGGGCGGCACAGATACGCAGTATTTT. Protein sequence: CATSREGGGTDTQYF.

In nucleotides, the CDR3 is TGTGCCAGCAGTTACCCGAGCCGACAGTCCTACGAGCAGTACTTC. Encoded protein: CASSYPSRQSYEQYF. This rearrangement joins TRBV6-2 or TRBV6-3 to TRBJ2-7; possibly TRBD1 for D (5 bases). V was shortened by 2 bases and J by 1 base, with 12 bases between the two germline ends. Germline lookup yields CDR1 MNHEY and CDR2 SVGEGT. CDR3 length: 15 amino acids.

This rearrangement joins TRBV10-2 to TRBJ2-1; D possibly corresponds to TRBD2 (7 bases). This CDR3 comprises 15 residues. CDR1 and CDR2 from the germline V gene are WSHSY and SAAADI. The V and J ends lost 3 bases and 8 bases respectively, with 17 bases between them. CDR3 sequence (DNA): TGCGCCAGCAGTGAAGGGGGGGGCCTATTCGATGAGCAGTTCTTC. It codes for CASSEGGGLFDEQFF.

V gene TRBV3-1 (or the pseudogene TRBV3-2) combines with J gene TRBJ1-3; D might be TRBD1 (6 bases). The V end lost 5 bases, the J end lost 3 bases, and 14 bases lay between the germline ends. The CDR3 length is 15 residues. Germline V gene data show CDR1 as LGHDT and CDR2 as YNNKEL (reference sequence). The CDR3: CASSSQGKGGNTIYF. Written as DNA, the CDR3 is TGTGCCAGCAGCTCGCAGGGGAAAGGTGGAAACACCATATATTTT.

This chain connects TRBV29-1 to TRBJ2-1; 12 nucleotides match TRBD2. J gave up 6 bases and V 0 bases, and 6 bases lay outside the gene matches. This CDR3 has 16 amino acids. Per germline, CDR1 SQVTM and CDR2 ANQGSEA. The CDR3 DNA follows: TGCAGCGTTGAAGATCTAGCGGGAGGGCCGCCCAATGAGCAGTTCTTC. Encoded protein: CSVEDLAGGPPNEQFF.

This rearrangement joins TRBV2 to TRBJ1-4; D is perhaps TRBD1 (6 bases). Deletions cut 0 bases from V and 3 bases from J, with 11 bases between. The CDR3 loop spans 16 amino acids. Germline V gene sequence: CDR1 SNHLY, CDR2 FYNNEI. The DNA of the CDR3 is TGTGCCAGCAGTGAAGCGGGGGCCAGTTCTAATGAAAAACTGTTTTTT. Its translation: CASSEAGASSNEKLFF. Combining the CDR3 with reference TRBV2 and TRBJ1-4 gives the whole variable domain EPEVTQTPSHQVTQMGQEVILRCVPISNHLYFYWYRQILGQKVEFLVSFYNNEISEKSEIFDDQFSVERPDGSNFTLKIRSTKLEDSAMYFCASSEAGASSNEKLFFGSGTQLSVL.

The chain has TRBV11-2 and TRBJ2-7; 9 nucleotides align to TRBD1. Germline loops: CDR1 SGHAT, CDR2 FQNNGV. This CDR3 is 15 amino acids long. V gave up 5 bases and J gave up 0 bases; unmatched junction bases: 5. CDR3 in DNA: TGTGCCAGCAGCAGACAGGGGGTGAACTCCTACGAGCAGTACTTC. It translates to CASSRQGVNSYEQYF.

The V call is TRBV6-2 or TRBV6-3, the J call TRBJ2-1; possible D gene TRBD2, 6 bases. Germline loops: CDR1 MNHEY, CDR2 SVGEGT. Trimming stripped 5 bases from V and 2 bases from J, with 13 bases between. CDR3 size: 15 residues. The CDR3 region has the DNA TGTGCCAGCAGTCCGAGACTAGTTGCCTACAATGAGCAGTTCTTC. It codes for CASSPRLVAYNEQFF.

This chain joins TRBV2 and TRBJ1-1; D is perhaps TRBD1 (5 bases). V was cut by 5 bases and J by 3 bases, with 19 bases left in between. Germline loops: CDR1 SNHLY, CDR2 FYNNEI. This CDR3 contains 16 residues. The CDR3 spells CASSLEMGLRDTEAFF. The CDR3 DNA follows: TGTGCCAGCAGTTTAGAAATGGGGCTCAGGGACACTGAAGCTTTCTTT.

The CDR3 is CSASAGNGQPQHF. CDR3 DNA: TGCAGTGCTAGTGCAGGGAACGGGCAGCCCCAGCATTTT. The J gene is TRBJ1-5, the V gene TRBV20-1; possible D gene TRBD1, 5 bases. Germline V gene sequence: CDR1 DFQATT, CDR2 SNEGSKA (reference sequence). Trimming stripped 3 bases from V and 7 bases from J, with 13 bases between. The length of the CDR3 is 13 residues.

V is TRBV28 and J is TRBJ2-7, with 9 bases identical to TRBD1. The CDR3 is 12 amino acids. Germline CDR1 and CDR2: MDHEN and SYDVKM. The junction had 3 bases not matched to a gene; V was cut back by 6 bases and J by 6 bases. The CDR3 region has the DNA TGTGCCAGCAGGGGGGGACAGGGCGAGCAGTACTTC. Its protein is CASRGGQGEQYF.

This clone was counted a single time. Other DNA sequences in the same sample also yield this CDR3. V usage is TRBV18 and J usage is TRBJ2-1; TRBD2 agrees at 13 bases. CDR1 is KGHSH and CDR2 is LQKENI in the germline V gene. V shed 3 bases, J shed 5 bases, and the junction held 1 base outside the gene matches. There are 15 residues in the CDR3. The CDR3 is CASSPGLAGDNEQFF. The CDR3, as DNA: TGTGCCAGCTCACCTGGACTAGCGGGGGACAATGAGCAGTTCTTC.

The CDR3 loop is CASSSQATNEQFF. The CDR3 region has the DNA TGTGCCAGCAGTTCCCAGGCGACCAATGAGCAGTTCTTC. This chain connects TRBV28 to TRBJ2-1; no reliable D call. The CDR3 runs to 13 residues. Trimming shortened V by 4 bases and J by 6 bases, and 10 bases separated the two germline ends. Looked up from germline, CDR1 is MDHEN and CDR2 is SYDVKM.

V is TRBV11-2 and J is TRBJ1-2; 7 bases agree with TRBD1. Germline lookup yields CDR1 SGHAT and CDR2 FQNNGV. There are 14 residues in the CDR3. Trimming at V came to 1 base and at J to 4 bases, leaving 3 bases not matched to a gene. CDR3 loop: CASSLGDRSYGYTF. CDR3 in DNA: TGTGCCAGCAGCTTAGGGGACAGATCCTATGGCTACACCTTC.

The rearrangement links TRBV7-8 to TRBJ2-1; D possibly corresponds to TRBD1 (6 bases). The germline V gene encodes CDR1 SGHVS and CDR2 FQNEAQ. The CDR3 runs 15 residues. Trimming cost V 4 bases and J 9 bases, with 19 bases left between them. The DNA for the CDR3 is TGTGCCAGCAGCTCCCCAGGACAGATTGGAAGTGAGCAGTTCTTC. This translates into CASSSPGQIGSEQFF.

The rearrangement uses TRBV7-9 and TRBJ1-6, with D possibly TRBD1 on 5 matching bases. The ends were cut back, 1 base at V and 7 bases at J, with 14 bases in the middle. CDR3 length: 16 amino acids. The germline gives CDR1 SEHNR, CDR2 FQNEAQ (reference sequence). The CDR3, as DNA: TGTGCCAGCAGCTTAGACCAGGGCTATGGGAATTCACCCCTCCACTTT. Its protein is CASSLDQGYGNSPLHF.

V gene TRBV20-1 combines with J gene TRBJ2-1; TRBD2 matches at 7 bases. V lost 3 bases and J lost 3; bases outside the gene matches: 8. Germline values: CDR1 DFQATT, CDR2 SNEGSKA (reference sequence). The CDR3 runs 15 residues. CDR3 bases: TGCAGTGCTAGTGAGACCCGGGGGGTCTACAATGAGCAGTTCTTC. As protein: CSASETRGVYNEQFF.

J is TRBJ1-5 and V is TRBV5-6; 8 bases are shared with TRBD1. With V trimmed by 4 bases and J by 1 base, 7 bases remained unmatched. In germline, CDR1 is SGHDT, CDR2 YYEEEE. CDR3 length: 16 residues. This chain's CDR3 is CASSQRQGRSNQPQHF. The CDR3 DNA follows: TGTGCCAGCAGCCAACGACAGGGGAGAAGCAATCAGCCCCAGCATTTT.

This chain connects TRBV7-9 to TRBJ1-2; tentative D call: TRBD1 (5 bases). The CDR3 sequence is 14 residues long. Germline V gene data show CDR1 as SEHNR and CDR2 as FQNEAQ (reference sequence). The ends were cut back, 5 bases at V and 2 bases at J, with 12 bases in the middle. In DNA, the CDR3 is TGTGCCAGCAGCCCCGACAGTGGAAACTATGGCTACACCTTC. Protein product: CASSPDSGNYGYTF.

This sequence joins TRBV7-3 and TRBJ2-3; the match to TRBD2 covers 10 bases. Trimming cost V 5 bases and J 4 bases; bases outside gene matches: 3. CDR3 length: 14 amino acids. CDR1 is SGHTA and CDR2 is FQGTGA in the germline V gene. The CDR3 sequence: CASSPGTSADTQYF. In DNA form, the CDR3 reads TGTGCCAGCAGCCCAGGGACTAGCGCAGATACGCAGTATTTT.

The chain's CDR3 is CAWSVHPPGASDSPLHF. As DNA, the CDR3 is TGTGCCTGGAGTGTACACCCCCCAGGGGCAAGCGATTCACCCCTCCACTTT. The chain carries TRBV30 and TRBJ1-6; tentatively, D is TRBD1 (6 bases). The CDR3 extends over 17 amino acids. From germline, CDR1 is GTSNPN and CDR2 SVGIG (reference sequence). Trimming stripped 0 bases from V and 8 bases from J, with 20 bases between.

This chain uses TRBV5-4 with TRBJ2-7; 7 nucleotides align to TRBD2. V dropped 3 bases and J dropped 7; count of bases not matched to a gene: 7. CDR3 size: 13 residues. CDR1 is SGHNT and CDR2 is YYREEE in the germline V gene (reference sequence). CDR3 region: CASSWGSGWEQYF. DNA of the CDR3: TGTGCCAGCAGCTGGGGTAGCGGGTGGGAGCAGTACTTC.

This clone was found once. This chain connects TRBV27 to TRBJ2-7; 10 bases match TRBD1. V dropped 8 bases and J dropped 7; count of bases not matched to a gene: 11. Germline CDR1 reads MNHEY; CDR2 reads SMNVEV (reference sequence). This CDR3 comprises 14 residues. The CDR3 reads CASAADRGTMEQYF. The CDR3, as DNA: TGTGCCAGCGCCGCGGACAGGGGGACTATGGAGCAGTACTTC.

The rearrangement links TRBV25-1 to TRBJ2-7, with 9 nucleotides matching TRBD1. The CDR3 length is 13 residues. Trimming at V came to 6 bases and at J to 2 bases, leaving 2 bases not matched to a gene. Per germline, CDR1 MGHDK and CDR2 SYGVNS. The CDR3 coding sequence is TGTGCCAGCAGGGGACAGGGTACCTACGAGCAGTACTTC. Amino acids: CASRGQGTYEQYF.

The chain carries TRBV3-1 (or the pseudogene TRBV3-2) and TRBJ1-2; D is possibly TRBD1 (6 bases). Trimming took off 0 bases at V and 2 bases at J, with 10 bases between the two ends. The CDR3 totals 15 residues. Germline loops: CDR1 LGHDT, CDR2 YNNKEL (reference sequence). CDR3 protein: CASSQEGQPNYGYTF. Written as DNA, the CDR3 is TGTGCCAGCAGCCAAGAAGGACAGCCCAACTATGGCTACACCTTC.

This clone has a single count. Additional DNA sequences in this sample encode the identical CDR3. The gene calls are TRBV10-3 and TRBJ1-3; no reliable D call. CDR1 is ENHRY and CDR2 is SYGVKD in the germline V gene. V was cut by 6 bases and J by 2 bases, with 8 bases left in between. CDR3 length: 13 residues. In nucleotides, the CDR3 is TGTGCCATCAGCGGAGTAGCTGGAAACACCATATATTTT. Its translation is CAISGVAGNTIYF.